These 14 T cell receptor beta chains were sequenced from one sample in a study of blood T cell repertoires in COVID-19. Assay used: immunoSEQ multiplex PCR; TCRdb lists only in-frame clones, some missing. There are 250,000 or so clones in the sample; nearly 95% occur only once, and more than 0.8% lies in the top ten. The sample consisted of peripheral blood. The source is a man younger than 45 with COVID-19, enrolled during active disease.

Here the CDR3 DNA reads TGTGCCAGCAGTATTCTAGCGGGGGGGCCGAATGAGCAGTTCTTC. Its protein product is CASSILAGGPNEQFF. V and J are TRBV27 and TRBJ2-1, with TRBD2 matching 12 bases. This CDR3 contains 15 residues. V dropped 5 bases and J dropped 7; count of bases not matched to a gene: 6. Germline V gene lookup returns CDR1 MNHEY and CDR2 SMNVEV (reference sequence).

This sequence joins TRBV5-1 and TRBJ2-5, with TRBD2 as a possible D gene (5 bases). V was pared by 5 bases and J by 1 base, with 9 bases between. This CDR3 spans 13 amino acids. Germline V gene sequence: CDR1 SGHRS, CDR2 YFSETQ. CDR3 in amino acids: CASSSSSQETQYF. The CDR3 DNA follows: TGCGCCAGCAGTTCTAGCAGCCAAGAGACCCAGTACTTC.

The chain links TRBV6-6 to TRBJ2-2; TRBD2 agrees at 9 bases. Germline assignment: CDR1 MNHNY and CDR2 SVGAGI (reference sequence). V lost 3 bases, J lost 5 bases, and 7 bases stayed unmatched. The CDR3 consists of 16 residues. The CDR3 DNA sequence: TGTGCCAGCAGTTATCTTAGCGGGGGTGGGACCGGGGAGCTGTTTTTT. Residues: CASSYLSGGGTGELFF.

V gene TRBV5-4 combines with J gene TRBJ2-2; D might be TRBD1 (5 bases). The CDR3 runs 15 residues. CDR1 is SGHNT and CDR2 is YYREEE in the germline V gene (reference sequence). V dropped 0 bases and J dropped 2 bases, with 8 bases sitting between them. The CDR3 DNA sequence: TGTGCCAGCAGCTTGGGACAGAGAAACACCGGGGAGCTGTTTTTT. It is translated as CASSLGQRNTGELFF.

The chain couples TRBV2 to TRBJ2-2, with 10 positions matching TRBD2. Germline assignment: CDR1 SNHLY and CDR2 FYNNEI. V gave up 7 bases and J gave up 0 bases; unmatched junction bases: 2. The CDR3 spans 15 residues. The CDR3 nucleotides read TGTGCCAGCAACCTAGCGGGGGCGAACACCGGGGAGCTGTTTTTT. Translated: CASNLAGANTGELFF.

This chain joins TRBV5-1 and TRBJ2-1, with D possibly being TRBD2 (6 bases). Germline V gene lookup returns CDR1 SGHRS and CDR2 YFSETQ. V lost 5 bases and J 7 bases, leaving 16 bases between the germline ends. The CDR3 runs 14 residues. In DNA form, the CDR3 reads TGCGCCAGCAGAACTAACGGGGGAGGAAATGAGCAGTTCTTC. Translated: CASRTNGGGNEQFF. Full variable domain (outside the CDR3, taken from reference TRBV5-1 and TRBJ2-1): KAGVTQTPRYLIKTRGQQVTLSCSPISGHRSVSWYQQTPGQGLQFLFEYFSETQRNKGNFPGRFSGRQFSNSRSEMNVSTLELGDSALYLCASRTNGGGNEQFFGPGTRLTVL.

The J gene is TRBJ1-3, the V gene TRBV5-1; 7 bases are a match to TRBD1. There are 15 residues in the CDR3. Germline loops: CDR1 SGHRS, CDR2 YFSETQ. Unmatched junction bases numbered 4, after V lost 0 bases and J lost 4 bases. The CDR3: CASSLDTGAGNTIYF. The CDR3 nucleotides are TGCGCCAGCAGCTTGGATACAGGGGCAGGAAACACCATATATTTT.

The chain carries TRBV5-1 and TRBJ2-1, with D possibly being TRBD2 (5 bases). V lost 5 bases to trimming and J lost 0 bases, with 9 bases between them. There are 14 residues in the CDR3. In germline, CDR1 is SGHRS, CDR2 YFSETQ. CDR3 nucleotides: TGCGCCAGCAGTTCACGGGGCTCCTACAATGAGCAGTTCTTC. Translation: CASSSRGSYNEQFF.

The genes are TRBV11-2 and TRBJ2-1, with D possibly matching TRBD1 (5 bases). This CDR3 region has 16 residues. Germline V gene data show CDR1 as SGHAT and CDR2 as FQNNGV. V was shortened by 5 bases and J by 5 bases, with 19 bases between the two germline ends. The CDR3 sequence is CASSPIWGAANNEQFF. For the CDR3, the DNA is TGTGCCAGCAGCCCCATCTGGGGCGCAGCTAACAATGAGCAGTTCTTC.

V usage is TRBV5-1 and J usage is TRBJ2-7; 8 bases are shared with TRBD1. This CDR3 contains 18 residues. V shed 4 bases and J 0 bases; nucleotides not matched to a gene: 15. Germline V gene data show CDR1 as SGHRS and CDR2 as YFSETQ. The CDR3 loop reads CASSTSGTGFLSSYEQYF. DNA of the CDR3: TGCGCCAGCAGCACCTCCGGGACAGGTTTTCTAAGCTCCTACGAGCAGTACTTC.

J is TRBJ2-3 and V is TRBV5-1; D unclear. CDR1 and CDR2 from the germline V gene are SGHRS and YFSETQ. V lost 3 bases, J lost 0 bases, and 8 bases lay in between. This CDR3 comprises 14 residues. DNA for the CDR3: TGCGCCAGCAGCTCCTCTTCCAGCACAGATACGCAGTATTTT. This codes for CASSSSSSTDTQYF.

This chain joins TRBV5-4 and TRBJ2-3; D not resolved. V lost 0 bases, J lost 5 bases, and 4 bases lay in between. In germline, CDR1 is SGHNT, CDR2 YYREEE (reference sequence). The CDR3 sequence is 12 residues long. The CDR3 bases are TGTGCCAGCAGCTTGGGCGGAGATACGCAGTATTTT. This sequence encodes CASSLGGDTQYF.

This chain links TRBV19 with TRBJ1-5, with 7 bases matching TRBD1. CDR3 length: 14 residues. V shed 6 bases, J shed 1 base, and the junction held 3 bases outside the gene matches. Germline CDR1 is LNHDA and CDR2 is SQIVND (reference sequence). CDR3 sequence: CASRDRRSNQPQHF. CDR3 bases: TGTGCCAGTAGGGACAGGCGAAGCAATCAGCCCCAGCATTTT.

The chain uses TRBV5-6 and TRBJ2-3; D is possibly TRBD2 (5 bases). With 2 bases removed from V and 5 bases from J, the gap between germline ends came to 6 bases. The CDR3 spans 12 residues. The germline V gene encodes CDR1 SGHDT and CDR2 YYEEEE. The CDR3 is CASSFTRDTQYF. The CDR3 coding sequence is TGTGCCAGCAGCTTTACTAGAGATACGCAGTATTTT.